The 32 T cell receptor beta chains below all came from one sample that was sequenced in a study of response to subunit inactivated influenza vaccine (dated by TCRdb to the late 2010s). The method behind the library was RT-PCR. Reads for this sample came from an Illumina HiSeq 2500. Clones were called with MiXCR by TCRdb after fastp trimmed the public reads at Q25, and only in-frame beta chains were retained. Every entry covers one CDR3 protein and lists the most common genes and DNA from its rows. This sample holds hundreds of thousands of distinct CDR3 sequences; about 14% were observed only once. Of the sample, 6% to 7% falls within the top ten clones. This specimen was PBMCs from blood, taken approximately 15 days before vaccination. The origin of the receptors is a man aged 50-59 years who received an inactivated influenza vaccine. Donor details come from another sample of the same person, matched by shared clones.

This clonotype was recorded at least ten times. The genes are TRBV10-3 and TRBJ2-4, with D maybe TRBD1 (6 bases). This CDR3 contains 13 residues. CDR1 ENHRY and CDR2 SYGVKD come from the germline V gene. Trimming cost V 8 bases and J 8 bases, with 16 bases left between them. In nucleotides, the CDR3 is TGTGCCATCGCACAGGGCGTCGGGGACATTCAGTACTTC. Translated, it gives CAIAQGVGDIQYF.

This clonotype was observed once. This chain joins TRBV7-2 and TRBJ2-5; TRBD1 aligns across 10 bases. CDR3 size: 15 residues. J lost 5 bases, V lost 4 bases, and 7 bases had no gene match. CDR1 and CDR2 from the germline V gene are SGHTA and FQGNSA. CDR3 sequence (DNA): TGTGCCAGCAGCTCCGGGACAGGGGCCCTTGAGACCCAGTACTTC. As protein: CASSSGTGALETQYF.

This clonotype was detected many times. CDR3 DNA sequence: TGTGCCAGCAGTCAAAACAAAGCAGATACGCAGTATTTT. Residues: CASSQNKADTQYF. The chain is built from TRBV3-1 and TRBJ2-3; D gene uncertain. With 6 bases removed from V and 4 bases from J, the gap between germline ends came to 11 bases. Per the germline V gene, CDR1 is LGHDT and CDR2 is YNNKEL (reference sequence). This CDR3 contains 13 residues.

There are a few counts of this clonotype. The genes are TRBV2 and TRBJ2-3; perhaps D is TRBD1 or TRBD2 (5 bases each). Germline lookup yields CDR1 SNHLY and CDR2 FYNNEI. The CDR3 is 14 residues long. The germline V and J ends were trimmed by 5 bases and 1 base, with 10 bases remaining between them. CDR3 sequence reads: CASSRDEGTDTQYF. CDR3 in DNA: TGTGCCAGCAGTCGGGACGAAGGCACAGATACGCAGTATTTT.

The chain employs TRBV9 and TRBJ2-2; D possibly corresponds to TRBD1 (7 bases). V gave up 4 bases and J gave up 3 bases, with 16 bases separating them. This CDR3 is built from 16 residues. The germline V gene has CDR1 SGDLS and CDR2 YYNGEE. CDR3 sequence (DNA): TGTGCCAGCAGCCCCCAGGGGGGAGCGGACACCGGGGAGCTGTTTTTT. It translates to CASSPQGGADTGELFF.

V usage is TRBV27 and J usage is TRBJ1-4, with 9 bases lining up with TRBD1. Germline V lookup: CDR1 MNHEY, CDR2 SMNVEV (reference sequence). The CDR3 spans 14 residues. V dropped 5 bases and J dropped 8; count of bases not matched to a gene: 6. CDR3 in amino acids: CASSPTGGREKLFF. DNA for the CDR3: TGTGCCAGCAGTCCAACAGGGGGCAGGGAAAAACTGTTTTTT.

The gene calls are TRBV18 and TRBJ2-5, with D perhaps assigned TRBD1 or TRBD2 (6 bases each). V was cut by 3 bases and J by 2 bases, with 16 bases left in between. Germline CDR1 is KGHSH and CDR2 is LQKENI. CDR3 size: 16 residues. The chain's CDR3 is CASSPLGGFGQETQYF. CDR3 coding DNA: TGTGCCAGCTCACCCTTGGGGGGCTTTGGACAAGAGACCCAGTACTTC.

This clonotype was seen only a few times. The rearrangement joins TRBV20-1 to TRBJ1-1; 10 bases align to TRBD1. The CDR3 length is 13 residues. V trimming: 4 bases; J trimming: 4 bases; junction bases outside the gene matches: 3. Germline CDR1 is DFQATT and CDR2 is SNEGSKA (reference sequence). The CDR3 DNA reads TGCAGTGCTACGAGGACAGGGGGCACTGAAGCTTTCTTT. Translated: CSATRTGGTEAFF.

In this sample, this clonotype turned up many times. The chain carries TRBV5-1 and TRBJ2-1; no reliable D call. Germline V gene lookup returns CDR1 SGHRS and CDR2 YFSETQ. This CDR3 has 14 residues. Trimming took 2 bases from V and 7 from J, leaving 13 bases between them. CDR3 DNA sequence: TGCGCCAGCAGCTTTCCTAACGTGGGGAATGAGCAGTTCTTC. It is translated as CASSFPNVGNEQFF.

This clonotype was observed a handful of times. V usage is TRBV9 and J usage is TRBJ2-5; TRBD2 is a possible D gene (5 bases). Deletions cut 0 bases from V and 4 bases from J, with 16 bases between. This CDR3 has 16 residues. From germline, CDR1 is SGDLS and CDR2 YYNGEE. Written as DNA, the CDR3 is TGTGCCAGCAGCGTAGCTACGGGGAACTCCGGAGAGACCCAGTACTTC. As protein: CASSVATGNSGETQYF.

The chain uses TRBV12-3 or TRBV12-4 and TRBJ1-1, with D unresolved. This CDR3 comprises 14 residues. Trimming took off 4 bases at V and 1 base at J, with 10 bases between the two ends. CDR3 DNA sequence: TGTGCCAGCAGTTATACCCCAGCGAACACTGAAGCTTTCTTT. This sequence encodes CASSYTPANTEAFF.

This clonotype was seen a handful of times. The chain has TRBV7-2 and TRBJ1-4, with D uncertain. The CDR3 sequence is 15 residues long. Looked up from germline, CDR1 is SGHTA and CDR2 is FQGNSA. Between the trimmed V and J ends, which lost 5 bases and 4 bases, there was a span of 14 bases. The CDR3 DNA sequence: TGTGCCAGCAGCCCCTTCGGCCAGAGTAATGAAAAACTGTTTTTT. This encodes CASSPFGQSNEKLFF.

V is TRBV28 and J is TRBJ2-7, with a tentative D call TRBD2 (6 bases). The length of the CDR3 is 14 residues. V was clipped by 7 bases and J by 4 bases, with 17 bases between them. Germline-derived CDR1 and CDR2 are MDHEN and SYDVKM. CDR3 nucleotide sequence: TGTGCCAGCAATACCGGGACTTCCATTTACGAGCAGTACTTC. This gives the protein CASNTGTSIYEQYF.

This clonotype was seen just once. V gene TRBV20-1 combines with J gene TRBJ2-1; D is undetermined. The CDR3 runs to 11 residues. V shed 6 bases and J shed 6 bases, with 9 bases lying between them. Germline CDR1 reads DFQATT; CDR2 reads SNEGSKA (reference sequence). The CDR3 DNA reads as TGCAGTGCGGTGGGCCCCAATGAGCAGTTCTTC. It is translated as CSAVGPNEQFF.

This chain uses TRBV21-1 with TRBJ1-1; the table gives TRBD1 as D, unverified against the DNA. TRBV21-1 is deemed a pseudogene. There are 17 residues in the CDR3. The CDR3 reads CASSKGAGTGGGTEAFF. The CDR3 region has the DNA TGTGCCAGCAGCAAAGGGGCCGGGACAGGGGGAGGCACTGAAGCTTTCTTT.

This clonotype turned up a few times. The DNA for the CDR3 is TGTGCCAGCAGGACAGGGGGCGGCCGTGCCTACGAGCAGTACTTC. Amino acids: CASRTGGGRAYEQYF. This rearrangement joins TRBV5-8 to TRBJ2-7; 10 nucleotides line up with TRBD1. Germline lookup yields CDR1 SGHTS and CDR2 YDEGEE. The CDR3 sequence is 15 residues long. Unmatched junction bases numbered 7, after V lost 5 bases and J lost 2 bases.

This rearrangement joins TRBV4-3 to TRBJ2-7; 10 bases match TRBD2. Trimming removed 0 bases from V and 3 bases from J; junction bases left unmatched: 5. The CDR3 has 16 amino acids. Germline V CDR1 and CDR2: LGHNA, YSLEER. The CDR3 spells CASSQEGLAGVYEQYF. CDR3 nucleotide sequence: TGCGCCAGCAGCCAAGAAGGGCTAGCGGGAGTCTACGAGCAGTACTTC.

This clonotype has ten or more counts. The chain joins TRBV10-3 to TRBJ2-3; D not resolved. Germline V gene data show CDR1 as ENHRY and CDR2 as SYGVKD. The germline V and J ends were trimmed by 0 bases and 2 bases, with 9 bases remaining between them. CDR3 length: 15 amino acids. CDR3 nucleotide sequence: TGTGCCATCAGTGAGTCCAATCTTAACACAGATACGCAGTATTTT. Translating it yields CAISESNLNTDTQYF.

The chain couples TRBV7-9 to TRBJ2-5, with D unclear. Germline V gives CDR1 SEHNR, CDR2 FQNEAQ (reference sequence). V lost 5 bases, J lost 5 bases, and 9 bases lay in between. The CDR3 has 12 residues. The DNA of the CDR3 is TGTGCCAGCAGCCCCCATAGGGAGACCCAGTACTTC. It specifies CASSPHRETQYF.

The chain has TRBV4-1 and TRBJ2-7; either TRBD1 or TRBD2 may fit D (5 bases each). The V and J ends lost 1 base and 9 bases respectively, with 10 bases between them. The CDR3 totals 12 residues. Germline CDR1 reads MGHRA; CDR2 reads YSYEKL. The CDR3 here is CASSQGDGGQYF. The CDR3 DNA reads as TGCGCCAGCAGCCAAGGGGACGGTGGGCAGTACTTC.

The CDR3 loop is CASSIDGSGAPKEQFF. The CDR3 DNA is TGTGCCAGTAGTATAGACGGTAGCGGGGCCCCCAAAGAGCAGTTCTTC. The rearrangement uses TRBV19 and TRBJ2-1, with 8 bases lining up with TRBD2. The CDR3 spans 16 residues. Germline values: CDR1 LNHDA, CDR2 SQIVND (reference sequence). The V segment lost 0 bases and the J segment 10 bases; nucleotides outside the gene matches: 11.

This rearrangement joins TRBV6-5 to TRBJ2-7; 8 nucleotides match TRBD1. This CDR3 region has 15 residues. V gave up 4 bases and J gave up 5 bases; unmatched junction bases: 10. Germline CDR1 reads MNHEY; CDR2 reads SVGAGI. The CDR3 here is CASSSIGGTGNEQYF. CDR3 bases: TGTGCCAGCAGTTCCATTGGAGGGACAGGTAACGAGCAGTACTTC.

The V call is TRBV19, the J call TRBJ2-1; no firm D call. Germline-derived CDR1 and CDR2 are LNHDA and SQIVND (reference sequence). Deletions cut 1 base from V and 6 bases from J, with 4 bases between. The CDR3 is 12 amino acids. This CDR3 is CASSIVGNEQFF. In DNA form, the CDR3 reads TGTGCCAGTAGTATAGTAGGCAATGAGCAGTTCTTC.

This clonotype was detected ten times or more. The V call is TRBV5-1, the J call TRBJ1-4, with D maybe TRBD1 (6 bases). V dropped 3 bases and J dropped 5 bases, with 11 bases sitting between them. The germline V gene encodes CDR1 SGHRS and CDR2 YFSETQ. The CDR3 spans 14 residues. CDR3 protein: CASSYLQGNEKLFF. CDR3 nucleotides: TGCGCCAGCAGCTACCTACAGGGAAATGAAAAACTGTTTTTT.

V usage is TRBV27 and J usage is TRBJ1-5; tentative D call: TRBD1 (5 bases). CDR1 is MNHEY, CDR2 SMNVEV, per germline (reference sequence). Trimming took 2 bases from V and 2 from J, leaving 16 bases between them. The CDR3 extends over 17 amino acids. The CDR3 loop is CASSLMAGTFGNQPQHF. CDR3 sequence (DNA): TGTGCCAGCAGTTTAATGGCCGGGACTTTCGGCAATCAGCCCCAGCATTTT.

This clonotype was seen a handful of times. The V and J genes are TRBV2 and TRBJ2-1; D unresolved. Germline CDR1 is SNHLY and CDR2 is FYNNEI. The V end was cut by 3 bases, the J end by 10 bases, with 13 bases between. The CDR3 has 13 amino acids. In nucleotides, the CDR3 is TGTGCCAGCAGTGATGGGCCCCCCCACGAGCAGTTCTTC. Its translation is CASSDGPPHEQFF. Drawing the rest from reference TRBV2 and TRBJ2-1, the complete variable domain is EPEVTQTPSHQVTQMGQEVILRCVPISNHLYFYWYRQILGQKVEFLVSFYNNEISEKSEIFDDQFSVERPDGSNFTLKIRSTKLEDSAMYFCASSDGPPHEQFFGPGTRLTVL.

This clonotype was detected only a few times. The chain couples TRBV21-1 to TRBJ1-1; the listed D gene, TRBD1, was not tested against the DNA. TRBV21-1 constitutes a pseudogene. CDR3 size: 18 residues. In DNA, the CDR3 is TGTGCCAGCAGCTCTGCCCCGGACAGGGGATTCGTGAACACTGAAGCTTTCTTT. Translated, it gives CASSSAPDRGFVNTEAFF.

There are a few counts of this clonotype. V and J are TRBV7-2 and TRBJ2-3; 9 bases are shared with TRBD2. This CDR3 contains 18 residues. Germline lookup yields CDR1 SGHTA and CDR2 FQGNSA. J gave up 0 bases and V 2 bases, and 9 bases lay outside the gene matches. CDR3 coding DNA: TGTGCCAGCAGCTTAATCGCTAGCGGGGCTGCTAGCACAGATACGCAGTATTTT. This encodes CASSLIASGAASTDTQYF.

This clonotype turned up a few times. The chain links TRBV5-1 to TRBJ2-5, with a weak D call TRBD1 (6 bases). The V gene lost 2 bases and the J gene lost 1 base, with 12 bases spanning the gap. The germline gives CDR1 SGHRS, CDR2 YFSETQ. This CDR3 region has 15 residues. CDR3 sequence (DNA): TGCGCCAGCAGCTTCCAGGGGTCACTCCAAGAGACCCAGTACTTC. This encodes CASSFQGSLQETQYF.

This clonotype came up a few times. The chain combines TRBV5-1 with TRBJ2-2; maybe TRBD1 (5 bases). The germline gives CDR1 SGHRS, CDR2 YFSETQ. The CDR3 consists of 15 residues. Trimming removed 4 bases from V and 5 bases from J, with 15 bases in between. The CDR3 sequence: CASSSWGRETGELFF. CDR3 nucleotide sequence: TGCGCCAGCAGCAGTTGGGGCAGAGAGACCGGGGAGCTGTTTTTT.

The rearrangement uses TRBV28 and TRBJ2-4; D is possibly TRBD2 (5 bases). Trimming cost V 7 bases and J 10 bases, with 17 bases left between them. From germline, CDR1 is MDHEN and CDR2 SYDVKM. This CDR3 is 13 amino acids long. The CDR3 sequence: CASNPRIGRIQYF. The CDR3 coding sequence is TGTGCCAGCAACCCACGTATAGGGAGAATTCAGTACTTC.

This rearrangement joins TRBV28 to TRBJ1-5, with 8 bases lining up with TRBD1. Germline CDR1 reads MDHEN; CDR2 reads SYDVKM. This CDR3 comprises 16 residues. V gave up 5 bases and J gave up 4 bases; unmatched junction bases: 10. CDR3 in DNA: TGTGCCAGCAGTGCCCCAACTACAGGGGGGAATCAGCCCCAGCATTTT. Amino acids: CASSAPTTGGNQPQHF.